This is a list of T cell receptor beta chains from one sample in a study of blood T cell repertoires in COVID-19. Produced via immunoSEQ multiplex PCR; TCRdb's table is partial and in-frame only. The data show about 120,000 clones, around nine tenths seen once. Sample: peripheral blood. These receptors originate from a woman between 45 and 65 years old with acute or convalescent COVID-19. CDR3s include the opening cysteine and the closing phenylalanine or tryptophan. Rows may omit the clone size; those that give it use once, few, many or a size class.

J gene: TRBJ2-5; clone size: NA; V gene: TRBV7-2; CDR3 protein: CASNPSRRGAYQETQYF
J gene: TRBJ2-5; clone size: NA; V gene: TRBV7-7; CDR3 protein: CASSLNAGKETQYF
J gene: TRBJ1-1; clone size: NA; V gene: TRBV5-1; CDR3 protein: CASSLLGADTEAFF
J gene: TRBJ1-2; clone size: NA; V gene: TRBV6-5; CDR3 protein: CASSRNGATESGYTF
J gene: TRBJ1-5; clone size: NA; V gene: TRBV7-8; CDR3 protein: CASSLAGWRDAQHF
J gene: TRBJ2-3; clone size: NA; V gene: TRBV11-2; CDR3 protein: CASSSPPGLDRTDTQYF
J gene: TRBJ1-2; clone size: NA; V gene: TRBV18; CDR3 protein: CASSPSGSNYGYTF
J gene: TRBJ2-7; clone size: NA; V gene: TRBV5-1; CDR3 protein: CASSLAGQGRDEQYF
J gene: TRBJ1-1; clone size: NA; V gene: TRBV28; CDR3 protein: CASSLRWSGGPEAFF
J gene: TRBJ2-3; clone size: once; V gene: TRBV24-1; CDR3 protein: CATSDPIQGGSDTQYF
J gene: TRBJ1-1; clone size: NA; V gene: TRBV7-2; CDR3 protein: CASSPGAGGTEAFF
J gene: TRBJ1-5; clone size: NA; V gene: TRBV2; CDR3 protein: CASTSTFYSNQPQHF
J gene: TRBJ2-1; clone size: NA; V gene: TRBV7-3; CDR3 protein: CASSPGTSGGSRVF
J gene: TRBJ2-7; clone size: NA; V gene: TRBV10-3; CDR3 protein: CAISRQGAYEQYF
J gene: TRBJ1-1; clone size: NA; V gene: TRBV4-1; CDR3 protein: CASSRPGMNTEAFF
J gene: TRBJ1-6; clone size: NA; V gene: TRBV19; CDR3 protein: CASSTPGGSPLHF
J gene: TRBJ1-6; clone size: NA; V gene: TRBV6-1; CDR3 protein: CASSEWGVRDSPLHF
J gene: TRBJ2-5; clone size: NA; V gene: TRBV10-3; CDR3 protein: CAISGERETQYF
J gene: TRBJ1-4; clone size: once; V gene: TRBV10-3; CDR3 protein: CAISESGDRYEKLFF
J gene: TRBJ1-2; clone size: NA; V gene: TRBV19; CDR3 protein: CASSFTGIIVGGYTF
J gene: TRBJ1-2; clone size: NA; V gene: TRBV30; CDR3 protein: CAWNENYGYTF
J gene: TRBJ1-2; clone size: NA; V gene: TRBV5-6; CDR3 protein: CASSRGQGWGYTF
J gene: TRBJ2-7; clone size: NA; V gene: TRBV12-3/TRBV12-4; CDR3 protein: CASSLRDYEQYF
J gene: TRBJ1-5; clone size: NA; V gene: TRBV20-1; CDR3 protein: CSASQGGSNQPQHF
J gene: TRBJ1-5; clone size: NA; V gene: TRBV19; CDR3 protein: CASSRSGEPQHF
J gene: TRBJ1-1; clone size: NA; V gene: TRBV18; CDR3 protein: CASSPWGTPGTEAFF
J gene: TRBJ1-5; clone size: NA; V gene: TRBV20-1; CDR3 protein: CSASRQGDQPQHF
J gene: TRBJ1-2; clone size: NA; V gene: TRBV4-1; CDR3 protein: CASNGGGGAAGYTF